This T cell receptor beta chain originates from a study of CD8+ T cells in alopecia areata. Study-level findings and limits: Shared TCR sequences were less clear between patients than in mice, possibly partly from HLA diversity. Scalp clonality decreased significantly with tofacitinib, and so did expanded CD8+ clones among the top 100.

As for treatment: oral pan-JAK inhibitor, 5-10 mg twice daily. The ends were cut back, 3 bases at V and 4 bases at J, with 6 bases in the middle. Germline lookup yields CDR1 MNHEY and CDR2 SVGAGI. CDR3 length equals 13 residues. Details on this clone: Its antigen is still unknown. Other DNA sequences within the sample encode an identical CDR3.

Once RNA had been extracted, it was reverse transcribed into cDNA to act as the sequencing template. Data came from immunoSEQ multiplex PCR; TCRdb stores just in-frame clones and leaves some out. The profile shows about 100,000 clones, roughly 84% of them singletons. The chain uses TRBV6-5 and TRBJ2-2; D not certain. The source was CD8+ T cells sorted from blood, collected at week 24, from a patient treated with tofacitinib. The clonotype originates from a human donor with alopecia areata. For the CDR3, the DNA is TGTGCCAGCAGTTATCTCGGCACCGGGGAGCTGTTTTTT. This translates into CASSYLGTGELFF.